This is a list of T cell receptor beta chains from one sample in a study of cytomegalovirus exposure and HLA in healthy donors. This table comes from immunoSEQ multiplex PCR, and its TCRdb copy is limited to in-frame clones, with some not included. Of some 130,000 clones listed, over 60% are singletons. The source material was PBMCs. These receptors were collected from a woman aged 25 to 39 in good health and CMV-seropositive. The CDR3 runs from the conserved cysteine through the conserved F or W. Each record gives: CDR3 length, J gene, D gene, V gene, clone size, CDR3 protein, CDR3 DNA. The D gene is left open where the match is weak. Not every row has a clone size; where given, it reads once, few, many or a size class.

15 TRBJ2-7 NA TRBV7-6 NA CASSPRRGGPSEQYF TGTGCCAGCAGCCCAAGGAGGGGGGGCCCCTCTGAGCAGTACTTC
15 TRBJ2-7 NA TRBV6-1 few CASSEEGGGPYEQYF TGTGCCAGCAGCGAAGAAGGAGGGGGCCCCTACGAGCAGTACTTC
12 TRBJ2-1 NA TRBV29-1 NA CSVDRSGGEQFF TGCAGCGTTGACAGGTCTGGAGGTGAGCAGTTCTTC
14 TRBJ2-7 NA TRBV2 medium-sized CASSERGRTYEQYF TGTGCCAGCAGTGAGCGGGGAAGGACCTACGAGCAGTACTTC
17 TRBJ2-7 TRBD2 TRBV5-4 NA CASSLVQGGGSSYEQYF TGTGCCAGCAGCTTGGTTCAGGGCGGGGGGTCCTCCTACGAGCAGTACTTC
12 TRBJ1-5 NA TRBV7-9 few CASSYGGGPQHF TGTGCCAGCAGCTACGGGGGGGGGCCCCAGCATTTT
15 TRBJ1-4 TRBD1 TRBV6-1 NA CASSEEGRGREKLFF TGTGCCAGCAGTGAAGAAGGCAGGGGGCGTGAAAAACTGTTTTTT
15 TRBJ2-1 TRBD1 TRBV6-6 NA CASTSTGSSYNEQFF TGTGCCAGCACCTCGACAGGGAGCTCCTACAATGAGCAGTTCTTC
15 TRBJ2-2 TRBD1 TRBV5-1 NA CASSLSTGGNGELFF TGCGCCAGCAGCCTGTCGACAGGGGGGAACGGGGAGCTGTTTTTT
14 TRBJ2-1 NA TRBV2 once CASRAQRGLFEQFF TGTGCCAGCAGGGCCCAGCGTGGCTTATTTGAGCAGTTCTTC
16 TRBJ1-3 TRBD1 TRBV4-3 NA CASSQSTGAPGNTIYF TGCGCCAGCAGCCAAAGCACAGGGGCCCCCGGAAACACCATATATTTT
19 TRBJ2-1 NA TRBV2 NA CASTVDRSVPRSSYNEQFF TGTGCCAGCACCGTTGACAGGTCGGTCCCCCGCAGCTCCTACAATGAGCAGTTCTTC
14 TRBJ1-5 NA TRBV28 few CASTTWGGGQPQHF TGTGCCAGCACCACGTGGGGGGGAGGCCAGCCCCAGCATTTT
14 TRBJ2-7 NA TRBV13 NA CASSLRDTSYEQYF TGTGCCAGCAGCTTAAGGGACACTTCCTACGAGCAGTACTTC
14 TRBJ2-1 TRBD2 TRBV5-5 NA CASSSAGGHVEQFF TGTGCCAGCAGCTCGGCGGGGGGGCATGTCGAGCAGTTCTTC
15 TRBJ2-7 TRBD1 TRBV5-4 NA CASSRDSRSTYEQYF TGTGCCAGCAGCCGGGACAGTCGGAGCACCTACGAGCAGTACTTC
15 TRBJ1-1 NA TRBV11-2 NA CASSLVVHGNTEAFF TGTGCCAGCAGCTTAGTGGTCCACGGGAACACTGAAGCTTTCTTT
12 TRBJ1-2 TRBD1 TRBV19 NA CAATNRGYGYTF TGTGCCGCCACGAACAGGGGCTATGGCTACACCTTC
13 TRBJ1-1 NA TRBV7-9 few CATGTGKNTEAFF TGTGCCACCGGAACAGGGAAAAACACTGAAGCTTTCTTT
16 TRBJ2-5 TRBD2 TRBV7-2 NA CASSPQLAGGRETQYF TGTGCCAGCAGCCCACAACTAGCGGGGGGGAGAGAGACCCAGTACTTC
16 TRBJ2-2 TRBD2 TRBV15 NA CATSRDWGGDTGELFF TGTGCCACCAGCAGAGATTGGGGGGGGGACACCGGGGAGCTGTTTTTT
12 TRBJ2-7 NA TRBV5-4 few CASSPTGEEQYF TGTGCCAGCAGCCCCACCGGGGAAGAGCAGTACTTC
14 TRBJ1-1 TRBD1 TRBV7-9 NA CASSVGQGDTEAFF TGTGCCAGCAGCGTAGGCCAGGGGGATACTGAAGCTTTCTTT
15 TRBJ2-1 TRBD2 TRBV2 NA CASSSSGASYNEQFF TGTGCCAGCAGTTCTAGCGGGGCATCCTACAATGAGCAGTTCTTC
18 TRBJ2-2 TRBD2 TRBV7-7 NA CASSPGGLAGALGGELFF TGTGCCAGCAGCCCCGGGGGGTTAGCGGGGGCCCTCGGCGGGGAGCTGTTTTTT
15 TRBJ2-3 TRBD2 TRBV7-2 NA CASSPRRGDPDTQYF TGTGCCAGCAGCCCCCGGCGGGGGGACCCAGATACGCAGTATTTT
13 TRBJ2-7 NA TRBV11-2 NA CASSLDPLYEQYF TGTGCCAGCAGCTTAGATCCCTTATACGAGCAGTACTTC
14 TRBJ1-5 NA TRBV6-1 once CASSLRQPSQPQHF TGTGCCAGCAGCCTCAGACAGCCAAGTCAGCCCCAGCATTTT
16 TRBJ2-5 NA TRBV30 NA CAWSGLRGPFVETQYF TGTGCCTGGAGTGGCCTGCGGGGGCCATTTGTAGAGACCCAGTACTTC
13 TRBJ2-1 TRBD2 TRBV4-2 NA CASSHGLDNEQFF TGTGCCAGCAGCCATGGACTAGACAATGAGCAGTTCTTC
9 TRBJ1-2 NA TRBV20-1 few CSAAYGYTF TGCAGTGCCGCGTATGGCTACACCTTC
14 TRBJ1-5 NA TRBV5-5 NA CASSSGESRQPQHF TGTGCCAGCAGCTCCGGGGAATCCAGACAGCCCCAGCATTTT
13 TRBJ2-4 NA TRBV7-2 NA CASSFDSLRIQYF TGTGCCAGCAGCTTTGACAGCCTTCGTATTCAGTACTTC
13 TRBJ1-5 TRBD1 TRBV28 NA CASNRDSNQPQHF TGTGCCAGCAACCGGGACAGTAATCAGCCCCAGCATTTT
16 TRBJ2-1 TRBD2 TRBV11-2 NA CASSLSGGSFYNEQFF TGTGCCAGCAGCTTAAGCGGGGGGTCATTCTACAATGAGCAGTTCTTC
13 TRBJ2-7 NA TRBV6-1 NA CASSERQVREQYF TGTGCCAGCAGTGAAAGACAGGTGCGCGAGCAGTACTTC
15 TRBJ1-1 NA TRBV7-9 few CASSRAGERVAEAFF TGTGCCAGCAGTCGGGCAGGGGAAAGGGTCGCTGAAGCTTTCTTT
16 TRBJ2-5 TRBD1 TRBV2 NA CASRDRGTLYQETQYF TGTGCCAGCAGGGACAGGGGGACGCTGTACCAAGAGACCCAGTACTTC
13 TRBJ1-1 NA TRBV7-9 NA CSSSRGGSTEAFF TGTTCCAGCAGCCGTGGAGGGAGCACTGAAGCTTTCTTT
13 TRBJ1-1 NA TRBV9 few CASSTTQGTEAFF TGTGCCAGCAGCACCACGCAGGGGACTGAAGCTTTCTTT
15 TRBJ2-3 NA TRBV9 NA CASSVAPESEDTQYF TGTGCCAGCAGCGTAGCCCCGGAGTCTGAGGATACGCAGTATTTT